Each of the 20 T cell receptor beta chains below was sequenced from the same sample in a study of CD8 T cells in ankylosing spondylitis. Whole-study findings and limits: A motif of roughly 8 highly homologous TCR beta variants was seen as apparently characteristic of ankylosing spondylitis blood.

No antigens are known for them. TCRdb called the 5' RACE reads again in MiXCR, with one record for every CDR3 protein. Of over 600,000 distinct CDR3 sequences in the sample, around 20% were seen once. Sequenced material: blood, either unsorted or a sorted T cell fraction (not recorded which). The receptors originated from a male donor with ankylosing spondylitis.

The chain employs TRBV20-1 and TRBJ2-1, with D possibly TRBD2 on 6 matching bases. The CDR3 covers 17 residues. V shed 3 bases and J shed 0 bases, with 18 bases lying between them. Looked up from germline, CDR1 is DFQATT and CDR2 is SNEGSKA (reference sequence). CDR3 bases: TGCAGTGCTAGGGGTTCTAGCGCAATCCGCTCCTACAATGAGCAGTTCTTC. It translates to CSARGSSAIRSYNEQFF.

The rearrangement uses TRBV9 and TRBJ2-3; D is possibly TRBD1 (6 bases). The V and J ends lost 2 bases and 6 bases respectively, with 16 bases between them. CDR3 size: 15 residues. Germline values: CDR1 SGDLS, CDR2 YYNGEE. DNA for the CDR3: TGTGCCAGCAGCGTGTGGTCAGGGGTCCGGGATACGCAGTATTTT. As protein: CASSVWSGVRDTQYF.

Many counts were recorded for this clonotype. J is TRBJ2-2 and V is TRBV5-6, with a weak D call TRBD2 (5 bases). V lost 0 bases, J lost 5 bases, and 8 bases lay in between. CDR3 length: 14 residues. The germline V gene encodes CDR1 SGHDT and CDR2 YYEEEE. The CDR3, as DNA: TGTGCCAGCAGCTTGGACACGGGAACCGGGGAGCTGTTTTTT. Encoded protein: CASSLDTGTGELFF. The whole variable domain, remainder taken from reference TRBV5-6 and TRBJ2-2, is DAGVTQSPTHLIKTRGQQVTLRCSPKSGHDTVSWYQQALGQGPQFIFQYYEEEERQRGNFPDRFSGHQFPNYSSELNVNALLLGDSALYLCASSLDTGTGELFFGEGSRLTVL.

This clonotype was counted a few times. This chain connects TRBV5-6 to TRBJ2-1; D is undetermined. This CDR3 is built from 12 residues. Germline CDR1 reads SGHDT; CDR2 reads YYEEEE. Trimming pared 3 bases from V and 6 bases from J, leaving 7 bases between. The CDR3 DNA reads TGTGCCAGCAGCTCTAGGAGCAATGAGCAGTTCTTC. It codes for CASSSRSNEQFF. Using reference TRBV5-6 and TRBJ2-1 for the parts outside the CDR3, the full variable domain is DAGVTQSPTHLIKTRGQQVTLRCSPKSGHDTVSWYQQALGQGPQFIFQYYEEEERQRGNFPDRFSGHQFPNYSSELNVNALLLGDSALYLCASSSRSNEQFFGPGTRLTVL.

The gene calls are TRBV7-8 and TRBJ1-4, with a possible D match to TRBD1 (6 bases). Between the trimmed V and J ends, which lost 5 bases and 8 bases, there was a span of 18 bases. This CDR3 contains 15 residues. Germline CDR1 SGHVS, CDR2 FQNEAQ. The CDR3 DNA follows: TGTGCCAGCAGCCCCCAGGGGAAGGTTCGGGAAAAACTGTTTTTT. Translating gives CASSPQGKVREKLFF. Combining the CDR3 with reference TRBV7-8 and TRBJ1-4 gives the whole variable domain GAGVSQSPRYKVAKRGQDVALRCDPISGHVSLFWYQQALGQGPEFLTYFQNEAQLDKSGLPSDRFFAERPEGSVSTLKIQRTQQEDSAVYLCASSPQGKVREKLFFGSGTQLSVL.

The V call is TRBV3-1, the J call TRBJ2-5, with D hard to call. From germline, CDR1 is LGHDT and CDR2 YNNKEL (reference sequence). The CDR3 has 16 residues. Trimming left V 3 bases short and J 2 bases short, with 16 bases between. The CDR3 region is CASSQNYLGEQETQYF. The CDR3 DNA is TGTGCCAGCAGCCAGAATTATCTTGGGGAACAAGAGACCCAGTACTTC.

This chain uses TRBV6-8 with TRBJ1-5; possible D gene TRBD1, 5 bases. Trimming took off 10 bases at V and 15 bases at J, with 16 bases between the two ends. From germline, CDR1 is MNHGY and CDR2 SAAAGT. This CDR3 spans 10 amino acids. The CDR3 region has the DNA TGTGCCACCCTCGTAACAGGTGGGCATTTT. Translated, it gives CATLVTGGHF.

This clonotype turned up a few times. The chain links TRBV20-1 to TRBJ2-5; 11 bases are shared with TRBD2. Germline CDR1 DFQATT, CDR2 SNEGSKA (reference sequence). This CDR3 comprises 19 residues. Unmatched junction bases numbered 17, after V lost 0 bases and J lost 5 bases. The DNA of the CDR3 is TGCAGTGCTAGAGACAGCCTAGCGGGGGGACGGACCATGGGGGAGACCCAGTACTTC. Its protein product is CSARDSLAGGRTMGETQYF.

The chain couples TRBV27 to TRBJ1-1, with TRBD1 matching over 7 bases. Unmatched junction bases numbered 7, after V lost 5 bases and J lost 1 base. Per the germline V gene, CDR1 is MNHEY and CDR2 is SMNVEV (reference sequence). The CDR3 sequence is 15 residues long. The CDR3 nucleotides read TGTGCCAGCAGTACCAGGACAGGAGGGAACACTGAAGCTTTCTTT. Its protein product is CASSTRTGGNTEAFF.

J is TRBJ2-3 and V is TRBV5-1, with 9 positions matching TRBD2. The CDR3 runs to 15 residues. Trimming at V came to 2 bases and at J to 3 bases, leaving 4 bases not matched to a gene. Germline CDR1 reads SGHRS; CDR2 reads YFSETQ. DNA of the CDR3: TGCGCCAGCAGCTTTAGCGGGAGTGGAACAGATACGCAGTATTTT. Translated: CASSFSGSGTDTQYF.

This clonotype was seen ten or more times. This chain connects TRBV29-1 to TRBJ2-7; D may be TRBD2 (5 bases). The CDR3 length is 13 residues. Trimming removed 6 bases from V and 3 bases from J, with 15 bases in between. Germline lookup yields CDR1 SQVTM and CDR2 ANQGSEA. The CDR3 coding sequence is TGCAGCGTCGCTTCCGGGAACCTCTACGAGCAGTACTTC. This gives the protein CSVASGNLYEQYF.

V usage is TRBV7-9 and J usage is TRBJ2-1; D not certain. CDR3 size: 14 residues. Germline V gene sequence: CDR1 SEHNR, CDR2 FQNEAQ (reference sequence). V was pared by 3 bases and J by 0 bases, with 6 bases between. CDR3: CASSFVVSYNEQFF. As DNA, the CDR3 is TGTGCCAGCAGCTTCGTCGTCTCCTACAATGAGCAGTTCTTC.

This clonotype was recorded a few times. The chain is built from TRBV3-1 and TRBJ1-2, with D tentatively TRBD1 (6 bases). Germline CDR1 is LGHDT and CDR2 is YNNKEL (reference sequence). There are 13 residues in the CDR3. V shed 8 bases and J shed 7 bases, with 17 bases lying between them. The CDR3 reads CASAPDRLGGYTF. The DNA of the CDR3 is TGTGCCAGCGCACCTGACAGGTTGGGTGGCTACACCTTC.

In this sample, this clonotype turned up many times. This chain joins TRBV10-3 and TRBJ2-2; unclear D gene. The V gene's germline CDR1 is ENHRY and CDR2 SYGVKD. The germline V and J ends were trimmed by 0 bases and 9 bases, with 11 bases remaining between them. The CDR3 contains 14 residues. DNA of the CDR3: TGTGCCATCAGTGAGTCGACTGTTCCCCGGGAGCTGTTTTTT. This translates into CAISESTVPRELFF.

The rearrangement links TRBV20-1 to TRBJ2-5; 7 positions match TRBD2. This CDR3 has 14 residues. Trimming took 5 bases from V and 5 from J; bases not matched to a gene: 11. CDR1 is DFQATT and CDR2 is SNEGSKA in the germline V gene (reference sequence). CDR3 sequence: CSAVPGGVGETQYF. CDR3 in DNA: TGCAGTGCTGTGCCGGGAGGAGTTGGTGAGACCCAGTACTTC.

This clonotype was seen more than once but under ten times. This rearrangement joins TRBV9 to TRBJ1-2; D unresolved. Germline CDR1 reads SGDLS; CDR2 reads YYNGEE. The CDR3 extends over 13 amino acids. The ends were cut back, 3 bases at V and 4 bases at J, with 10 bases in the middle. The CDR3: CASSDGNGYGYTF. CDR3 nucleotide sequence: TGTGCCAGCAGCGACGGGAATGGCTATGGCTACACCTTC.

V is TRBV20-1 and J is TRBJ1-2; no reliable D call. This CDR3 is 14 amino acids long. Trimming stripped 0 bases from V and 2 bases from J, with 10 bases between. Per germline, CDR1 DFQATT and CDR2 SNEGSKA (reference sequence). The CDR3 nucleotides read TGCAGTGCTAGAGATTATAAACAGAACTATGGCTACACCTTC. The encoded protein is CSARDYKQNYGYTF.

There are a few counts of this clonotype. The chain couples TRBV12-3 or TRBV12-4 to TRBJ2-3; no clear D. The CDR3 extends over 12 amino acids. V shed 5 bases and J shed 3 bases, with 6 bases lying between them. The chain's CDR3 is CASSMLTDTQYF. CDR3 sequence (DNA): TGTGCCAGCAGTATGTTGACAGATACGCAGTATTTT.

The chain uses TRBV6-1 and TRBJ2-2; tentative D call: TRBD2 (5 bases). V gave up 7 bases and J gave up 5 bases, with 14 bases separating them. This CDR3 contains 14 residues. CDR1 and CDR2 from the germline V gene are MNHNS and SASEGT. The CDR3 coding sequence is TGTGCCAGCACCTTCGAAGAGCGGACCGGGGAGCTGTTTTTT. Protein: CASTFEERTGELFF.

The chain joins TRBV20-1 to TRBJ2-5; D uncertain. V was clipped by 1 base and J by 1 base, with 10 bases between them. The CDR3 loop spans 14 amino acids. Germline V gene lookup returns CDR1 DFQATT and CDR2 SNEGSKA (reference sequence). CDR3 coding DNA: TGCAGTGCTAGAGTACTAAGAGCCCAAGAGACCCAGTACTTC. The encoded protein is CSARVLRAQETQYF.